These T cell receptor beta chains were read from a single sample in a study of T cell repertoires in cytomegalovirus infection. For these receptors, no antigen is known. TCRdb processed the reads anew with MiXCR; each CDR3 protein has one entry. The table lists some 920,000 distinct CDR3 sequences, roughly 30% of them singletons. Sequenced here: cultured CD8+ T cells from PBMCs, sampled from culture after CMV antigen stimulation. These receptor sequences come from a human donor in good health (CMV status not recorded). Some clones in this sample may be carry-over from other donors' samples. Both conserved end residues are part of each CDR3. Fields, in order: V gene, J gene, clone size, D gene, CDR3 protein, CDR3 DNA. A D gene is named only where the DNA matches it firmly. Not all rows give a size; the values are once, few, many and, for expanded clones, a class.

v_call: TRBV28
j_call: TRBJ2-2
clone_size: -
d_call: -
cdr3_aa: CASSTGVYTGELFF
cdr3_nt: TGTGCCAGCAGTACAGGAGTATACACCGGGGAGCTGTTTTTT

v_call: TRBV28
j_call: TRBJ1-2
clone_size: -
d_call: TRBD1
cdr3_aa: CASSWDRGYGYTF
cdr3_nt: TGTGCCAGCAGCTGGGACAGGGGCTATGGCTACACCTTC

v_call: TRBV7-6
j_call: TRBJ1-2
clone_size: many
d_call: -
cdr3_aa: CASSLDRKGSNNYGYTF
cdr3_nt: TGTGCCAGCAGCTTAGACAGGAAGGGGTCCAATAACTATGGCTACACCTTC

v_call: TRBV27
j_call: TRBJ1-2
clone_size: -
d_call: TRBD1
cdr3_aa: CASSFLGQADYYGYTF
cdr3_nt: TGTGCCAGCAGTTTCCTAGGACAGGCCGACTACTATGGCTACACCTTC

v_call: TRBV7-9
j_call: TRBJ1-1
clone_size: few
d_call: TRBD1
cdr3_aa: CASSSQGAKTEAFF
cdr3_nt: TGTGCCAGCAGCTCCCAGGGGGCCAAAACTGAAGCTTTCTTT

v_call: TRBV12-3/TRBV12-4
j_call: TRBJ2-1
clone_size: few
d_call: TRBD1
cdr3_aa: CASSLRQGAGYNEQFF
cdr3_nt: TGTGCCAGCAGTTTAAGGCAGGGGGCGGGATACAATGAGCAGTTCTTC

v_call: TRBV20-1
j_call: TRBJ2-1
clone_size: -
d_call: -
cdr3_aa: CSARDWLGDLNNEQFF
cdr3_nt: TGCAGTGCTAGAGATTGGTTGGGGGACCTTAACAATGAGCAGTTCTTC

v_call: TRBV20-1
j_call: TRBJ2-1
clone_size: many
d_call: TRBD2
cdr3_aa: CSASNLAGSSYNEQFF
cdr3_nt: TGCAGTGCTAGTAACCTAGCGGGGAGCTCCTACAATGAGCAGTTCTTC

v_call: TRBV19
j_call: TRBJ1-1
clone_size: -
d_call: -
cdr3_aa: CASIMTAGTEAFF
cdr3_nt: TGTGCCAGTATTATGACAGCCGGGACTGAAGCTTTCTTT

v_call: TRBV6-1
j_call: TRBJ2-1
clone_size: -
d_call: TRBD2
cdr3_aa: CASSESGGPYSYNEQFF
cdr3_nt: TGTGCCAGCAGTGAAAGCGGGGGCCCTTACTCCTACAATGAGCAGTTCTTC

v_call: TRBV2
j_call: TRBJ1-2
clone_size: few
d_call: -
cdr3_aa: CASSEGPPSTYNYGYTF
cdr3_nt: TGTGCCAGCAGTGAAGGGCCGCCGAGTACTTACAACTATGGCTACACCTTC

v_call: TRBV28
j_call: TRBJ2-5
clone_size: few
d_call: -
cdr3_aa: CASSLFAASFQETQYF
cdr3_nt: TGTGCCAGCAGTTTATTCGCAGCAAGCTTCCAAGAGACCCAGTACTTC

v_call: TRBV7-9
j_call: TRBJ2-5
clone_size: -
d_call: -
cdr3_aa: CASSTQTEKETQYF
cdr3_nt: TGTGCCAGCAGCACCCAGACGGAGAAAGAGACCCAGTACTTC

v_call: TRBV4-1
j_call: TRBJ2-2
clone_size: few
d_call: TRBD2
cdr3_aa: CASSQDSLAGAYTGELFF
cdr3_nt: TGCGCCAGCAGCCAAGATTCCCTAGCGGGGGCCTACACCGGGGAGCTGTTTTTT

v_call: TRBV4-1
j_call: TRBJ2-2
clone_size: few
d_call: -
cdr3_aa: CASSWRGQVTGELFF
cdr3_nt: TGCGCCAGCAGTTGGAGGGGGCAGGTGACCGGGGAGCTGTTTTTT

v_call: TRBV10-3
j_call: TRBJ2-7
clone_size: -
d_call: TRBD1
cdr3_aa: CAIKIMGQGASYEQYF
cdr3_nt: TGTGCCATCAAAATAATGGGACAGGGGGCCTCCTACGAGCAGTACTTC

v_call: TRBV12-3/TRBV12-4
j_call: TRBJ1-1
clone_size: -
d_call: -
cdr3_aa: CASSLGGPVNTEAFF
cdr3_nt: TGTGCCAGCAGTTTAGGGGGTCCGGTGAACACTGAAGCTTTCTTT

v_call: TRBV6-1
j_call: TRBJ1-1
clone_size: many
d_call: -
cdr3_aa: CASSEKGLMNTEAFF
cdr3_nt: TGTGCCAGCAGTGAAAAGGGGTTAATGAACACTGAAGCTTTCTTT

v_call: TRBV10-2
j_call: TRBJ2-7
clone_size: once
d_call: -
cdr3_aa: CASSESTPNRGGYEQYF
cdr3_nt: TGCGCCAGCAGTGAGTCGACTCCAAACAGGGGGGGCTACGAGCAGTACTTC

v_call: TRBV7-9
j_call: TRBJ2-1
clone_size: few
d_call: -
cdr3_aa: CASRSYVQKNNEQFF
cdr3_nt: TGTGCCAGCCGATCTTATGTCCAGAAGAATAATGAGCAGTTCTTC

v_call: TRBV12-5
j_call: TRBJ1-1
clone_size: -
d_call: TRBD1
cdr3_aa: CASGYPQGGTEAFF
cdr3_nt: TGTGCTAGTGGTTATCCCCAGGGGGGCACTGAAGCTTTCTTT

v_call: TRBV7-2
j_call: TRBJ2-3
clone_size: many
d_call: TRBD2
cdr3_aa: CASSLGGLAGTDTQYF
cdr3_nt: TGTGCCAGCAGCTTAGGGGGACTAGCTGGGACAGATACGCAGTATTTT

v_call: TRBV7-6
j_call: TRBJ2-7
clone_size: many
d_call: -
cdr3_aa: CASSLRQGQTKSYEQYF
cdr3_nt: TGTGCCAGCAGCCTAAGGCAAGGACAGACGAAATCCTACGAGCAGTACTTC

v_call: TRBV7-9
j_call: TRBJ1-2
clone_size: -
d_call: TRBD1
cdr3_aa: CASSPQGANYGYTF
cdr3_nt: TGTGCCAGCAGCCCACAGGGGGCCAACTATGGCTACACCTTC

v_call: TRBV2
j_call: TRBJ1-1
clone_size: -
d_call: -
cdr3_aa: CASSAPPDTEAFF
cdr3_nt: TGTGCCAGCAGTGCCCCCCCCGACACTGAAGCTTTCTTT

v_call: TRBV7-6
j_call: TRBJ2-1
clone_size: -
d_call: TRBD2
cdr3_aa: CASSSHESGAYNEQFF
cdr3_nt: TGTGCCAGCAGCTCCCATGAAAGCGGGGCCTACAATGAGCAGTTCTTC

v_call: TRBV7-2
j_call: TRBJ2-5
clone_size: many
d_call: -
cdr3_aa: CASSWGGGFQETQYF
cdr3_nt: TGTGCCAGCAGCTGGGGAGGGGGCTTCCAAGAGACCCAGTACTTC